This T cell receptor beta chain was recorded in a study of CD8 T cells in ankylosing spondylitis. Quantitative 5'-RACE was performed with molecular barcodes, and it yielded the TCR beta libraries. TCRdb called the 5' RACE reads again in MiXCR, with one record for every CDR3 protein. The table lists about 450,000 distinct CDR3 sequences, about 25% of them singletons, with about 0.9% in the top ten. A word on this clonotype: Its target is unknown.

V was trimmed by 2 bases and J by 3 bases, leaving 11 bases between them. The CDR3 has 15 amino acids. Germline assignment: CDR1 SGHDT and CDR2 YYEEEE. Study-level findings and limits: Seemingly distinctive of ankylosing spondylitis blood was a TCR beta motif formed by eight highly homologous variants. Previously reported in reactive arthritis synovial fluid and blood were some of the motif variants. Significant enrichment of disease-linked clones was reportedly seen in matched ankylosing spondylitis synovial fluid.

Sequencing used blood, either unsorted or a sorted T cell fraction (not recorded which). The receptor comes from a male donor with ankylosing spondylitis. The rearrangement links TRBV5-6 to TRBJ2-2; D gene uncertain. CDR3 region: CASSFRLLYTGELFF. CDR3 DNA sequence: TGTGCCAGCAGCTTCAGACTCCTTTACACCGGGGAGCTGTTTTTT.